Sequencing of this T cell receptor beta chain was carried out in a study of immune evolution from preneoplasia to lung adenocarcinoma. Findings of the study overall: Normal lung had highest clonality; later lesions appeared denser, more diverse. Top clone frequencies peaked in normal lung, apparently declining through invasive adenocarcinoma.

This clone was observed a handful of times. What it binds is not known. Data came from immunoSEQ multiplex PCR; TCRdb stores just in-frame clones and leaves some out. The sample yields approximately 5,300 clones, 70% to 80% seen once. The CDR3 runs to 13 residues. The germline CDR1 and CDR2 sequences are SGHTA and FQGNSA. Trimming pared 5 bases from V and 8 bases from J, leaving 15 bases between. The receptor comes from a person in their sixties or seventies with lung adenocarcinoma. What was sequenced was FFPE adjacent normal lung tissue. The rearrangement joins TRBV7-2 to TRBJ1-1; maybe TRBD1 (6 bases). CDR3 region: CASSPTGTPEAFF. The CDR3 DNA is TGTGCCAGCAGCCCTACCGGGACACCCGAAGCTTTCTTT.